Sequencing of this T cell receptor (beta chain) was carried out in a study of identical twins. With no exceptions, donors were healthy Caucasians. TCRdb reprocessed the 5' RACE reads via MiXCR and lists one record per CDR3 protein. The sample includes hundreds of thousands of distinct CDR3 sequences, 15% to 20% of them seen just once. As to this clonotype: Its antigen remains unidentified.

The ends were cut back, 1 base at V and 2 bases at J, with 11 bases in the middle. There are 15 residues in the CDR3. Germline assignment: CDR1 MGHDK and CDR2 SYGVNS. Points from the study as a whole: Compared with unrelated sharing, twin-shared out-of-frame alpha sequences had more low-probability sequences. Cord blood beta clonotypes present at high abundance carried fewer insertions; no such pattern appeared in memory repertoires.

In addition, the sample was reused for a study of T cells expressing NK-cell markers. That work contributes: The authors sequenced eight donors, of whom seven were HCMV-seropositive and one was seronegative.

Sequenced sample: PBMCs. The chain recombines TRBV25-1 with TRBJ2-5; tentatively, D is TRBD1 or TRBD2 (5 bases each). This TCR derives from a woman in her late teens or twenties in good health. CDR3 sequence (DNA): TGTGCCAGCAGTGAATTAAGGGACCTTCAAGAGACCCAGTACTTC. Residues: CASSELRDLQETQYF.